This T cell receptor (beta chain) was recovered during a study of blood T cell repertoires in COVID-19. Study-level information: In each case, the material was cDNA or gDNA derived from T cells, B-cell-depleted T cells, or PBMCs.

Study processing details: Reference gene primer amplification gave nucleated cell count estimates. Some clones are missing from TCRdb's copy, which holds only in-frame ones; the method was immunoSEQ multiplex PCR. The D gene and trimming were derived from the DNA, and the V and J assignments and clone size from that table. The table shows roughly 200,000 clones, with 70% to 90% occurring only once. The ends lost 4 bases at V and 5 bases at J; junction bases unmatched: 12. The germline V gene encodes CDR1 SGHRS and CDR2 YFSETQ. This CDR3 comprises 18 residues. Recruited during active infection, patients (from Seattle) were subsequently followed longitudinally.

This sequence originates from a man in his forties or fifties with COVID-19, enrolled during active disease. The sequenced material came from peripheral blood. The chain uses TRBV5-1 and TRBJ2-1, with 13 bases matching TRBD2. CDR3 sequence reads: CASSRDPGLAGRDNEQFF. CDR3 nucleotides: TGCGCCAGCAGCCGGGACCCGGGACTAGCGGGACGGGACAATGAGCAGTTCTTC.